The 19 T cell receptor beta chains reported below all come from one sample, sequenced in a study of vaccination and CD4 T cells after COVID-19. No antigen is known for these receptors. The Oncomine TCR Beta short-read assay was what sequenced the DNA obtained from cultured CD4+ T cells. TCRdb called the PCR reads again in MiXCR, with one record for every CDR3 protein. The table includes a few thousand distinct CDR3 sequences, over 75% detected once. Treatment indicated: approximately 10-day PBMC culture with coronavirus spike peptide pools or control peptides (ViraFEST assay). Sequenced material: CD4+ T cells from blood, cultured in vitro. The receptors come from a human donor who had recovered from COVID-19.

The chain links TRBV20-1 to TRBJ1-5; 9 bases line up with TRBD1. The germline CDR1 and CDR2 sequences are DFQATT and SNEGSKA (reference sequence). The V segment lost 5 bases and the J segment 4 bases; nucleotides outside the gene matches: 6. The CDR3 extends over 14 amino acids. The CDR3 DNA follows: TGCAGTGCTGTACAGGGGGCGATAAATCAGCCCCAGCATTTT. This encodes CSAVQGAINQPQHF.

V is TRBV7-2 and J is TRBJ1-2, with unresolved D. V lost 4 bases and J lost 0, with 15 bases in between. CDR3 size: 16 residues. Germline V gene data show CDR1 as SGHTA and CDR2 as FQGNSA. The CDR3 reads CASSSALGGPNYGYTF. CDR3 bases: TGTGCCAGCAGCTCCGCCCTCGGAGGCCCTAACTATGGCTACACCTTC. Supplemented by reference TRBV7-2 and TRBJ1-2, the full variable domain reads GAGVSQSPSNKVTEKGKDVELRCDPISGHTALYWYRQSLGQGLEFLIYFQGNSAPDKSGLPSDRFSAERTGGSVSTLTIQRTQQEDSAVYLCASSSALGGPNYGYTFGSGTRLTVV.

This chain connects TRBV6-2 or TRBV6-3 to TRBJ1-6, with D possibly TRBD1 on 5 matching bases. Germline CDR1 reads MNHEY; CDR2 reads SVGEGT. The CDR3 loop spans 13 amino acids. Trimming stripped 6 bases from V and 13 bases from J, with 16 bases between. CDR3 nucleotides: TGTGCCAGCAGCGCCCGGATAGGGACCCCCCTCCACTTT. This codes for CASSARIGTPLHF.

The genes are TRBV4-2 and TRBJ2-2; 14 bases are a match to TRBD2. With 3 bases clipped from V and 7 bases from J, the junction kept 7 bases outside the gene matches. This CDR3 contains 17 residues. The germline CDR1 and CDR2 sequences are LGHNA and YNFKEQ. CDR3 nucleotides: TGTGCCAGCAGCCAGACTAGCGGGGGGGCTCGGAGCGGGGAGCTGTTTTTT. It specifies CASSQTSGGARSGELFF.

By share of the sample, this clonotype is large. The chain employs TRBV7-9 and TRBJ2-3; D may be TRBD2 (6 bases). From germline, CDR1 is SEHNR and CDR2 FQNEAQ (reference sequence). Trimming removed 4 bases at V and 1 base at J, with 18 bases between. This CDR3 has 17 amino acids. This chain's CDR3 is CASSSDLWASGTDTQYF. The CDR3 nucleotides read TGTGCCAGCAGCTCGGACCTATGGGCTAGCGGCACAGATACGCAGTATTTT.

This chain uses TRBV10-3 with TRBJ2-1; 7 bases match TRBD2. From germline, CDR1 is ENHRY and CDR2 SYGVKD. The CDR3 extends over 16 amino acids. With 8 bases clipped from V and 3 bases from J, the junction kept 13 bases outside the gene matches. CDR3: CAIENRRGDYYNEQFF. CDR3 nucleotide sequence: TGTGCCATCGAAAACAGACGGGGGGACTACTACAATGAGCAGTTCTTC.

CDR3 residues: CASSGTGDTDTQYF. The CDR3 nucleotides are TGTGCCAGCAGCGGGACAGGGGATACGGATACGCAGTATTTT. V and J are TRBV7-8 and TRBJ2-3, with 10 nucleotides matching TRBD1. This CDR3 region has 14 residues. With 5 bases clipped from V and 6 bases from J, the junction kept 5 bases outside the gene matches. Germline CDR1 SGHVS, CDR2 FQNEAQ.

This rearrangement joins TRBV7-2 to TRBJ1-6, with D maybe TRBD1 (5 bases). This CDR3 is built from 16 residues. Looked up from germline, CDR1 is SGHTA and CDR2 is FQGNSA. V lost 1 base, J lost 8 bases, and 15 bases lay in between. The CDR3 DNA is TGTGCCAGCAGCTTAGGGAGCAGCGGGGCTTATTCACCCCTCCACTTT. Encoded protein: CASSLGSSGAYSPLHF.

The chain has TRBV19 and TRBJ1-5; 12 positions agree with TRBD1. Unmatched junction bases numbered 6, after V lost 6 bases and J lost 6 bases. Germline V gives CDR1 LNHDA, CDR2 SQIVND (reference sequence). The CDR3 spans 15 residues. CDR3 in DNA: TGTGCCAGTAGAACCGGGACAGGGGGCCCTCAGCCCCAGCATTTT. Its translation is CASRTGTGGPQPQHF.

The genes are TRBV20-1 and TRBJ2-2; D could derive from TRBD1 or TRBD2 (5 bases each). V was trimmed by 6 bases and J by 6 bases, leaving 11 bases between them. Germline-derived CDR1 and CDR2 are DFQATT and SNEGSKA (reference sequence). This CDR3 is 12 amino acids long. CDR3 loop: CSASRGAGELFF. In DNA, the CDR3 is TGCAGTGCGTCAAGGGGAGCCGGGGAGCTGTTTTTT.

In its sample, this clonotype was seen once. The rearrangement joins TRBV7-2 to TRBJ1-2; the D is unclear. Germline V lookup: CDR1 SGHTA, CDR2 FQGNSA. This CDR3 has 13 residues. Trimming shortened V by 3 bases and J by 0 bases, and 5 bases separated the two germline ends. CDR3: CASSLGPNYGYTF. The CDR3 DNA is TGTGCCAGCAGCTTGGGTCCTAACTATGGCTACACCTTC.

The V and J genes are TRBV10-2 and TRBJ1-6, with TRBD1 identical over 7 bases. V lost 2 bases, J lost 8 bases, and 6 bases stayed unmatched. The CDR3 has 15 residues. Germline V CDR1 and CDR2: WSHSY, SAAADI. CDR3 in amino acids: CASSEGTALDSPLHF. The CDR3 nucleotides are TGCGCCAGCAGTGAGGGGACAGCGCTGGATTCACCCCTCCACTTT.

J is TRBJ2-7 and V is TRBV5-1, with TRBD1 matching 9 bases. CDR1 is SGHRS and CDR2 is YFSETQ in the germline V gene. The CDR3 runs to 16 residues. V lost 0 bases, J lost 0 bases, and 4 bases stayed unmatched. The CDR3 sequence: CASSLGTGVSSYEQYF. CDR3 bases: TGCGCCAGCAGCTTGGGGACAGGGGTAAGCTCCTACGAGCAGTACTTC.

V is TRBV11-2 and J is TRBJ1-2; D unclear. The CDR3 is made up of 12 amino acids. V was pared by 5 bases and J by 7 bases, with 11 bases between. The germline CDR1 and CDR2 sequences are SGHAT and FQNNGV. In DNA form, the CDR3 reads TGTGCCAGCAGCCCCCTAACCCGTGGCTACACCTTC. Translation: CASSPLTRGYTF.

The chain combines TRBV20-1 with TRBJ1-1; TRBD1 might be the D (5 bases). Trimming shortened V by 5 bases and J by 3 bases, and 16 bases separated the two germline ends. CDR3 length: 14 amino acids. CDR1 DFQATT and CDR2 SNEGSKA come from the germline V gene (reference sequence). This CDR3 reads CSALLHGGDTEAFF. The CDR3 nucleotides read TGCAGTGCTCTACTACACGGAGGGGACACTGAAGCTTTCTTT.

The chain is built from TRBV27 and TRBJ1-2, with 7 bases identical to TRBD1. CDR3 size: 13 residues. Germline V CDR1 and CDR2: MNHEY, SMNVEV (reference sequence). Trimming took 6 bases from V and 4 from J; bases not matched to a gene: 5. The CDR3 DNA reads as TGTGCCAGCAGACTTCAGGGGGGCTATGGCTACACCTTC. This gives the protein CASRLQGGYGYTF.

This clonotype was recorded a few times. The rearrangement uses TRBV18 and TRBJ1-5; tentatively, D is TRBD1 (5 bases). V lost 5 bases and J lost 0, with 8 bases in between. This CDR3 has 14 amino acids. The V gene's germline CDR1 is KGHSH and CDR2 LQKENI. CDR3 coding DNA: TGTGCCAGCTCAGGGGGTTATAGCAATCAGCCCCAGCATTTT. This codes for CASSGGYSNQPQHF. The full variable domain, rest sourced from reference TRBV18 and TRBJ1-5, is NAGVMQNPRHLVRRRGQEARLRCSPMKGHSHVYWYRQLPEEGLKFMVYLQKENIIDESGMPKERFSAEFPKEGPSILRIQQVVRGDSAAYFCASSGGYSNQPQHFGDGTRLSIL.

V usage is TRBV12-3 or TRBV12-4 and J usage is TRBJ1-6, with D hard to call. The length of the CDR3 is 16 residues. V dropped 4 bases and J dropped 4 bases, with 14 bases sitting between them. The CDR3 sequence is CASSSYADPYNSPLHF. CDR3 DNA: TGTGCCAGCAGTTCTTATGCCGACCCATATAATTCACCCCTCCACTTT.

The CDR3 loop is CASSTGPQNTEAFF. Here the CDR3 DNA reads TGTGCCAGTAGTACGGGACCGCAGAACACTGAAGCTTTCTTT. This rearrangement joins TRBV19 to TRBJ1-1; TRBD1 is a possible D gene (5 bases). V dropped 4 bases and J dropped 1 base, with 10 bases sitting between them. The CDR3 covers 14 residues. The germline gives CDR1 LNHDA, CDR2 SQIVND (reference sequence). The whole variable domain, remainder taken from reference TRBV19 and TRBJ1-1, is DGGITQSPKYLFRKEGQNVTLSCEQNLNHDAMYWYRQDPGQGLRLIYYSQIVNDFQKGDIAEGYSVSREKKESFPLTVTSAQKNPTAFYLCASSTGPQNTEAFFGQGTRLTVV.